The 29 T cell receptor beta chains reported below all come from one sample, sequenced in a study of CD8+ T cells in alopecia areata. cDNA serving as the sequencing template came from extracted, reverse transcribed RNA. Libraries were prepared by immunoSEQ multiplex PCR; TCRdb keeps only in-frame clonotypes and omits some of them. Among about 140,000 clones listed, roughly 62% were seen once. This material consisted of CD4+ T cells sorted from blood, taken at week 0. These receptors originate from a human donor with alopecia areata.

The V call is TRBV29-1, the J call TRBJ2-2; 8 positions agree with TRBD2. The CDR3 sequence is 14 residues long. Germline CDR1 reads SQVTM; CDR2 reads ANQGSEA. The trim removed 7 bases at V and 6 bases at J, leaving 10 bases unmatched. The CDR3 region has the DNA TGCAGCGCCAAAGCGGGGGTATCGCCCGGGGAGCTGTTTTTT. This translates into CSAKAGVSPGELFF.

V gene TRBV30 combines with J gene TRBJ1-2; D is undetermined. The CDR3 has 12 residues. The V gene's germline CDR1 is GTSNPN and CDR2 SVGIG (reference sequence). With 2 bases removed from V and 3 bases from J, the gap between germline ends came to 7 bases. The CDR3, as DNA: TGTGCCTGGAGTCTCGGGGACTATGGCTACACCTTC. Its protein is CAWSLGDYGYTF. Variable domain in full (rest from reference TRBV30 and TRBJ1-2): SQTIHQWPATLVQPVGSPLSLECTVEGTSNPNLYWYRQAAGRGLQLLFYSVGIGQISSEVPQNLSASRPQDRQFILSSKKLLLSDSGFYLCAWSLGDYGYTFGSGTRLTVV.

This chain uses TRBV28 with TRBJ1-1, with a weak D call TRBD1 (6 bases). The CDR3 is 12 residues long. In germline, CDR1 is MDHEN, CDR2 SYDVKM. V lost 4 bases and J lost 6, with 9 bases in between. DNA of the CDR3: TGTGCCAGCAGTTCAGGGGTACCTGAAGCTTTCTTT. It encodes CASSSGVPEAFF.

CDR3 loop: CAISDRRATAGETQYF. CDR3 coding DNA: TGTGCCATCAGTGACCGGCGAGCGACGGCGGGGGAGACCCAGTACTTC. The V gene is TRBV10-3, the J gene TRBJ2-5, with D possibly TRBD2 on 6 matching bases. This CDR3 comprises 16 residues. The V gene's germline CDR1 is ENHRY and CDR2 SYGVKD. With 3 bases removed from V and 5 bases from J, the gap between germline ends came to 19 bases.

The chain uses TRBV28 and TRBJ2-2; 8 bases align to TRBD2. This CDR3 has 17 amino acids. The V segment lost 6 bases and the J segment 6 bases; nucleotides outside the gene matches: 15. Germline-derived CDR1 and CDR2 are MDHEN and SYDVKM. CDR3 sequence reads: CASSAPYGGGLAGELFF. For the CDR3, the DNA is TGTGCCAGCAGCGCCCCATACGGCGGGGGGTTGGCCGGGGAGCTGTTTTTT.

This clone was detected only a few times. V is TRBV4-1 and J is TRBJ2-5; 12 bases line up with TRBD2. With 8 bases clipped from V and 6 bases from J, the junction kept 16 bases outside the gene matches. This CDR3 has 17 residues. In germline, CDR1 is MGHRA, CDR2 YSYEKL. The CDR3 here is CASGPGLAGSLGKTQYF. CDR3 nucleotides: TGCGCCAGCGGACCGGGACTAGCGGGTTCCCTGGGGAAGACCCAGTACTTC.

This clone was seen only a few times. The rearrangement joins TRBV6-5 to TRBJ2-3, with 7 bases aligning to TRBD2. Germline assignment: CDR1 MNHEY and CDR2 SVGAGI. V lost 7 bases and J lost 9; bases outside the gene matches: 10. The CDR3 is 13 residues long. CDR3 loop: CASTLPGGRTQYF. For the CDR3, the DNA is TGTGCCAGCACTCTTCCGGGGGGACGAACGCAGTATTTT.

The chain combines TRBV30 with TRBJ1-6; D unclear. The CDR3 is 14 residues long. Germline V gene lookup returns CDR1 GTSNPN and CDR2 SVGIG (reference sequence). Trimming cost V 2 bases and J 0 bases, with 5 bases left between them. CDR3 in DNA: TGTGCCTGGAGTTGGGGCTCCTATAATTCACCCCTCCACTTT. Translating it yields CAWSWGSYNSPLHF.

This clone showed up just a few times. The chain carries TRBV7-2 and TRBJ1-2; TRBD1 is a possible D gene (6 bases). Trimming removed 7 bases at V and 1 base at J, with 10 bases between. CDR1 and CDR2 from the germline V gene are SGHTA and FQGNSA. The CDR3 loop spans 13 amino acids. CDR3 coding DNA: TGTGCCAGCACCCGGACAGTTAACTATGGCTACACCTTC. Its translation: CASTRTVNYGYTF.

CDR3 DNA: TGTGCCAGCAGCTTGGAGGGGGCTGGGGCCAACGTCCTGACTTTC. Translating it yields CASSLEGAGANVLTF. The rearrangement uses TRBV5-6 and TRBJ2-6, with D perhaps TRBD1 (6 bases). The CDR3 covers 15 residues. Trimming took 0 bases from V and 2 from J, leaving 6 bases between them. Germline V lookup: CDR1 SGHDT, CDR2 YYEEEE.

V usage is TRBV7-2 and J usage is TRBJ2-5; a weak D match, TRBD2 (6 bases). V was cut by 3 bases and J by 3 bases, with 8 bases left in between. CDR3 length equals 13 residues. Germline-derived CDR1 and CDR2 are SGHTA and FQGNSA. This chain's CDR3 is CASSFWGEETQYF. The CDR3 DNA follows: TGTGCCAGCAGCTTTTGGGGGGAAGAGACCCAGTACTTC.

The CDR3 spells CASSYGLAGYGETQYF. CDR3 DNA sequence: TGTGCCAGCAGTTACGGGCTAGCGGGGTATGGAGAGACCCAGTACTTC. This rearrangement joins TRBV6-5 to TRBJ2-5, with 9 bases identical to TRBD2. V gave up 2 bases and J gave up 4 bases; unmatched junction bases: 8. The CDR3 loop spans 16 amino acids. The germline V gene has CDR1 MNHEY and CDR2 SVGAGI.

This clone turned up a few times. This chain links TRBV7-2 with TRBJ2-7, with 11 bases matching TRBD1. The CDR3 has 15 residues. J was trimmed by 4 bases and V by 5 bases; bases with no gene match: 7. Germline V gene lookup returns CDR1 SGHTA and CDR2 FQGNSA. The CDR3 spells CASSLGQGARYEQYF. In DNA, the CDR3 is TGTGCCAGCAGCCTAGGACAGGGGGCTCGGTACGAGCAGTACTTC.

The chain couples TRBV19 to TRBJ1-5; possible D gene TRBD1, 5 bases. Per germline, CDR1 LNHDA and CDR2 SQIVND (reference sequence). The CDR3 extends over 17 amino acids. V lost 3 bases and J 5 bases, leaving 20 bases between the germline ends. The CDR3: CASSIRPSRVMDQPQHF. DNA of the CDR3: TGTGCCAGTAGTATCAGGCCCAGCAGGGTAATGGATCAGCCCCAGCATTTT. The full variable domain, rest sourced from reference TRBV19 and TRBJ1-5, is DGGITQSPKYLFRKEGQNVTLSCEQNLNHDAMYWYRQDPGQGLRLIYYSQIVNDFQKGDIAEGYSVSREKKESFPLTVTSAQKNPTAFYLCASSIRPSRVMDQPQHFGDGTRLSIL.

The CDR3 is CASSTSWETDTQYF. The CDR3 bases are TGTGCCAGCAGCACTTCCTGGGAGACAGATACGCAGTATTTT. This chain joins TRBV9 and TRBJ2-3, with TRBD2 as a possible D gene (5 bases). This CDR3 has 14 amino acids. Germline-derived CDR1 and CDR2 are SGDLS and YYNGEE. V lost 4 bases to trimming and J lost 3 bases, with 12 bases between them.

The V gene is TRBV4-3, the J gene TRBJ1-1, with no clear D. V lost 0 bases to trimming and J lost 0 bases, with 8 bases between them. The CDR3 has 15 amino acids. Germline V CDR1 and CDR2: LGHNA, YSLEER. The CDR3 DNA sequence: TGCGCCAGCAGCCAAGATCCGGAGATGAACACTGAAGCTTTCTTT. Its translation is CASSQDPEMNTEAFF.

This rearrangement joins TRBV14 to TRBJ2-5; a possible D gene is TRBD1 (6 bases). Trimming removed 0 bases at V and 2 bases at J, with 13 bases between. From germline, CDR1 is SGHDN and CDR2 FVKESK. The CDR3 runs 16 residues. CDR3 DNA: TGTGCCAGCAGCCAAGAAAGAGGGCAGGGGCAAGAGACCCAGTACTTC. Residues: CASSQERGQGQETQYF.

The chain combines TRBV29-1 with TRBJ1-2; D not certain. CDR1 is SQVTM, CDR2 ANQGSEA, per germline. Trimming took 2 bases from V and 0 from J, leaving 1 base between them. The CDR3 consists of 11 residues. CDR3 nucleotides: TGCAGCGTTGAAACTAACTATGGCTACACCTTC. Protein product: CSVETNYGYTF.

This chain uses TRBV6-5 with TRBJ1-2; D is ambiguous. The CDR3 extends over 13 amino acids. V was pared by 6 bases and J by 8 bases, with 16 bases between. Germline V gene sequence: CDR1 MNHEY, CDR2 SVGAGI. The CDR3 sequence is CASSLWGGHGYTF. The CDR3, as DNA: TGTGCCAGCAGCCTCTGGGGAGGGCACGGCTACACCTTC.

This clone was seen ten or more times. V is TRBV14 and J is TRBJ2-6, with D uncertain. CDR3 length: 13 residues. Per the germline V gene, CDR1 is SGHDN and CDR2 is FVKESK. V lost 4 bases to trimming and J lost 1 base, with 2 bases between them. CDR3 region: CASSLSGANVLTF. In DNA, the CDR3 is TGTGCCAGCAGCCTATCTGGGGCCAACGTCCTGACTTTC.

V and J are TRBV18 and TRBJ2-3, with no clear D. The CDR3 has 16 amino acids. CDR1 KGHSH and CDR2 LQKENI come from the germline V gene. V was cut by 2 bases and J by 2 bases, with 14 bases left in between. DNA for the CDR3: TGTGCCAGCTCACCAAGAGGTGTACGGGCCACAGATACGCAGTATTTT. Translated, it gives CASSPRGVRATDTQYF.

This clone showed up just a few times. This chain joins TRBV30 and TRBJ1-1, with a possible D match to TRBD1 (5 bases). V was pared by 2 bases and J by 1 base, with 17 bases between. From germline, CDR1 is GTSNPN and CDR2 SVGIG (reference sequence). The CDR3 is made up of 16 amino acids. Here the CDR3 reads CAWSMGTALGNTEAFF. The CDR3, as DNA: TGTGCCTGGAGTATGGGGACCGCCCTTGGGAACACTGAAGCTTTCTTT.

On this clone: This specimen includes other DNA sequences encoding the same CDR3. This rearrangement joins TRBV7-9 to TRBJ2-1; possible D gene TRBD2, 7 bases. CDR1 SEHNR and CDR2 FQNEAQ come from the germline V gene (reference sequence). The CDR3 is made up of 15 amino acids. V dropped 0 bases and J dropped 2 bases, with 8 bases sitting between them. CDR3 sequence (DNA): TGTGCCAGCAGCTTAGCGGGGGGGCCCTACAATGAGCAGTTCTTC. Protein: CASSLAGGPYNEQFF.

This chain connects TRBV5-1 to TRBJ1-2; 10 nucleotides line up with TRBD1. The CDR3 spans 14 residues. The J segment lost 2 bases and the V segment lost 3 bases, leaving 1 base of the junction unmatched. Germline loops: CDR1 SGHRS, CDR2 YFSETQ. The CDR3 sequence: CASSSGQGNYGYTF. In DNA form, the CDR3 reads TGCGCCAGCAGCTCGGGACAGGGGAACTATGGCTACACCTTC.

V gene TRBV5-1 combines with J gene TRBJ1-1; D is undetermined. V was shortened by 3 bases and J by 1 base, with 10 bases between the two germline ends. Germline V gene lookup returns CDR1 SGHRS and CDR2 YFSETQ. The length of the CDR3 is 14 residues. CDR3 DNA sequence: TGCGCCAGCAGCTCCCGGGTGGCGAACACTGAAGCTTTCTTT. Its translation: CASSSRVANTEAFF.

As for this clone: Germline and junction disagree at one end, which may indicate a read error. J is TRBJ2-1 and V is TRBV7-2, with 10 nucleotides matching TRBD1. Per the germline V gene, CDR1 is SGHTA and CDR2 is FQGNSA. The CDR3 covers 12 residues. The CDR3 sequence: CASSSRQGAHVF. The CDR3 DNA follows: TGTGCCAGCAGCTCCCGACAGGGGGCGCACGTCTTC.

The CDR3 region has the DNA TGTGCCAGTAGGACGGATACAACTAATGAAAAACTGTTTTTT. Residues: CASRTDTTNEKLFF. V gene TRBV19 combines with J gene TRBJ1-4; D is uncertain. Germline CDR1 LNHDA, CDR2 SQIVND (reference sequence). Trimming cost V 6 bases and J 0 bases, with 8 bases left between them. The CDR3 has 14 residues.

V usage is TRBV28 and J usage is TRBJ1-5; maybe TRBD1 (6 bases). The ends were cut back, 10 bases at V and 7 bases at J, with 11 bases in the middle. The CDR3 extends over 11 amino acids. Germline V gives CDR1 MDHEN, CDR2 SYDVKM. As DNA, the CDR3 is TGTGCCACCGGGACATCCCAGCCCCAGCATTTT. Amino acid sequence: CATGTSQPQHF. Variable domain in full (rest from reference TRBV28 and TRBJ1-5): DVKVTQSSRYLVKRTGEKVFLECVQDMDHENMFWYRQDPGLGLRLIYFSYDVKMKEKGDIPEGYSVSREKKERFSLILESASTNQTSMYLCATGTSQPQHFGDGTRLSIL.

The gene calls are TRBV7-2 and TRBJ1-5; TRBD1 might be the D (5 bases). The length of the CDR3 is 16 residues. V was cut by 4 bases and J by 7 bases, with 20 bases left in between. Germline assignment: CDR1 SGHTA and CDR2 FQGNSA. CDR3 amino acids: CASSSRSREEGQPQHF. In DNA, the CDR3 is TGTGCCAGCAGCTCCCGCTCCAGGGAGGAGGGGCAGCCCCAGCATTTT.